This T cell receptor (beta chain) was sequenced in a study of blood T cell repertoires in COVID-19. Followed longitudinally, the Seattle patients had been enrolled during active infection. TCRdb's copy holds only in-frame clones and misses some; the assay was immunoSEQ multiplex PCR. Of around 150,000 clones in the sample, 82% were seen once. The CDR3 length is 12 residues. Trimming took 3 bases from V and 8 from J, leaving 8 bases between them. Germline CDR1 SGHTA, CDR2 FQGNSA. The sequence was obtained from a woman in her 40s with COVID-19, enrolled during active disease. Material for sequencing was peripheral blood. The chain is built from TRBV7-2 and TRBJ2-1; D is undetermined. CDR3 bases: TGTGCCAGCAGCTTGCGGTCTCATGAGCAGTTCTTC. This codes for CASSLRSHEQFF.